This T cell receptor (beta chain) emerged from a study of T cell responses to AZD1222 COVID-19 vaccine. Study results and limitations: Clonal diversity may have been underestimated, and the donors were mostly white British, with more females than males. Seropositivity was recorded at baseline in only a handful of AZD1222 recipients.

This CDR3 has 15 residues. Trimming removed 5 bases from V and 2 bases from J; junction bases left unmatched: 4. CDR1 is MNHEY, CDR2 SVGEGT, per germline. This clone was observed a few times. The antigen remains undetermined. Combined were second doses at about 4 or about 12 weeks. The assay was immunoSEQ multiplex PCR, and TCRdb's table has in-frame clones only and misses some. The table records some 60,000 clones, around 80% of them present only once. The source material was peripheral blood, sampled 28 days after the second AZD1222 dose. J is TRBJ1-5 and V is TRBV6-2 or TRBV6-3; 9 bases fit TRBD1. This sequence was found in an adult who received the AZD1222 COVID-19 vaccine. The CDR3 region has the DNA TGTGCCAGCAGTGCGACAGGGGGACGCAATCAGCCCCAGCATTTT. It is translated as CASSATGGRNQPQHF.